This TCR beta chain was sequenced in a study of T cells after yellow fever vaccination. General study findings and limits: Faster peaking, at day 5 versus 15, marked a secondary response that was weaker. The appearance of a small share of clonotypes in both CD4 and CD8 compartments was observed. Post-booster repertoires contained most primary-vaccination clones again (roughly 95% CD4, about 88% CD8). One caveat is that FACS-sorted repertoires could contain abundant clonotypes contaminating from the bulk population.

Note on this clonotype: No antigen is known for it.

TCRdb ran MiXCR on the 5' RACE reads and lists one entry per CDR3 protein. In the table there are 620,000 or so distinct CDR3 sequences, about 12% of which are singletons. The CDR3 loop spans 15 amino acids. Germline V gene data show CDR1 as DFQATT and CDR2 as SNEGSKA (reference sequence). Trimming left V 6 bases short and J 3 bases short, with 18 bases between. J is TRBJ2-1 and V is TRBV20-1; tentatively, D is TRBD2 (6 bases). This specimen was PBMCs, taken on the day of the yellow fever booster vaccination. This sequence originates from a man aged 30 to 39 who received the YFV17D yellow fever vaccine. The DNA of the CDR3 is TGCAGTGCCAACCTGGGACTGCGCTACTACAATGAGCAGTTCTTC. Protein: CSANLGLRYYNEQFF.